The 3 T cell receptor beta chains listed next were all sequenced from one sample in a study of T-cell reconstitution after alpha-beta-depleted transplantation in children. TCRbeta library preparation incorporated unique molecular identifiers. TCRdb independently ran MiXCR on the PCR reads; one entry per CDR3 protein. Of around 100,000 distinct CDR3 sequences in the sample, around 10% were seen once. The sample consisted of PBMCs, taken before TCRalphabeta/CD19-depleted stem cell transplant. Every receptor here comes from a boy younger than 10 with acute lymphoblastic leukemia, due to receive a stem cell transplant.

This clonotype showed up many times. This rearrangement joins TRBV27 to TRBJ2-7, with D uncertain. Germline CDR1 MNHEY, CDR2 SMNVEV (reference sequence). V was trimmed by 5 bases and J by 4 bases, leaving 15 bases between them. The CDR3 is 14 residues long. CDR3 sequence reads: CASSPYPQEYEQYF. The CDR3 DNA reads TGTGCCAGCAGTCCCTATCCCCAGGAGTACGAGCAGTACTTC.

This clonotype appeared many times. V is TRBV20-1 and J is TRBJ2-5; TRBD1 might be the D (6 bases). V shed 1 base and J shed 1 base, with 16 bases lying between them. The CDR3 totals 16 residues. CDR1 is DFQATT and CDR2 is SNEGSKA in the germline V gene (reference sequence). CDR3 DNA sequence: TGCAGTGCTAGAGCAAGTTGGGGGCGCCCCCAAGAGACCCAGTACTTC. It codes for CSARASWGRPQETQYF.

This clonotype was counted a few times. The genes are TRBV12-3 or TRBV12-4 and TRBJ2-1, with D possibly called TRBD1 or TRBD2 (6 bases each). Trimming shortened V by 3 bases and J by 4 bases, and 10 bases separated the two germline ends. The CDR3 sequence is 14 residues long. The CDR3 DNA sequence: TGTGCCAGCAGTTTGAGGGGGAGGTACAATGAGCAGTTCTTC. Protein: CASSLRGRYNEQFF.